This is a list of T cell receptor beta chains from one sample in a study of neurological immune-mediated disorders. TCRdb re-called the 5' RACE reads with MiXCR, one entry per CDR3 protein. The sample yields 100,000 to 150,000 distinct CDR3 sequences, roughly 3.2% seen once. What was sequenced was PBMCs. The receptors were gathered from a woman in her 30s with multiple sclerosis. CDR3s include the opening cysteine and the closing phenylalanine or tryptophan. D genes are given only for firm matches. Clone sizes are given selectively: once, few, many, or a class where the clone is expanded.

-,many,TRBV5-6,15,TRBJ2-7,CASSPGGRERDEQYF,TGTGCCAGCAGCCCTGGGGGCCGGGAGCGGGACGAGCAGTACTTC
-,few,TRBV20-1,14,TRBJ1-2,CSARDLTLGGGYTF,TGCAGTGCTAGAGATTTGACTCTCGGAGGGGGCTACACCTTC
-,few,TRBV10-3,13,TRBJ2-7,CANLGKGTYEQYF,TGTGCCAACCTGGGAAAGGGTACCTACGAGCAGTACTTC
TRBD2,many,TRBV7-8,15,TRBJ2-1,CASSLWGGSYNEQFF,TGTGCCAGCAGCTTATGGGGGGGCTCCTACAATGAGCAGTTCTTC
-,many,TRBV4-3,22,TRBJ1-2,CASSQDLGAPALFGDHLYGYTF,TGCGCCAGCAGCCAAGATTTAGGAGCCCCAGCCCTATTTGGGGATCACCTCTATGGCTACACCTTC
-,many,TRBV27,15,TRBJ2-7,CASSSNRDSPYEQYF,TGTGCCAGCAGTAGCAACCGGGACTCCCCTTACGAGCAGTACTTC
TRBD2,many,TRBV5-1,17,TRBJ2-2,CASSLVPGLAGAGELFF,TGCGCCAGCAGCTTGGTACCGGGACTAGCGGGAGCCGGGGAGCTGTTTTTT
TRBD1,many,TRBV5-1,14,TRBJ2-1,CASSLEGQDNEQFF,TGCGCCAGCAGCTTGGAAGGACAGGACAATGAGCAGTTCTTC
TRBD1,many,TRBV5-1,16,TRBJ2-5,CASSLADRGKGETQYF,TGCGCCAGCAGCTTGGCGGACAGGGGGAAGGGAGAGACCCAGTACTTC
TRBD1,many,TRBV20-1,16,TRBJ2-7,CSARGGTGDLSYEQYF,TGCAGTGCTAGAGGTGGGACAGGGGATCTCTCCTACGAGCAGTACTTC
-,many,TRBV7-9,13,TRBJ1-1,CASRTEEDTEAFF,TGTGCCAGCAGAACAGAGGAGGACACTGAAGCTTTCTTT
TRBD2,many,TRBV6-2/TRBV6-3,15,TRBJ2-1,CASTLLAGVYNEQFF,TGTGCCAGCACCCTACTAGCGGGAGTGTACAATGAGCAGTTCTTC
-,many,TRBV12-3/TRBV12-4,15,TRBJ1-6,CASSLTAGAHSTLNF,TGTGCCAGCAGTTTAACGGCAGGGGCCCATTCAACCCTCAACTTT
-,-,TRBV5-1,12,TRBJ2-5,CDSSLVGETQYF,TGCGACAGCAGCTTGGTCGGAGAGACCCAGTACTTC
TRBD1,many,TRBV5-1,16,TRBJ1-1,CASSIGTGYLNTEAFF,TGCGCCAGCAGCATCGGGACAGGCTACCTGAACACTGAAGCTTTCTTT
-,many,TRBV2,14,TRBJ2-1,CASIYTTFYNEQFF,TGTGCCAGCATCTATACTACGTTCTACAATGAGCAGTTCTTC
-,-,TRBV20-1,12,TRBJ2-7,CSGLSESYEQYF,TGCAGTGGCCTTTCGGAATCCTACGAGCAGTACTTC
TRBD1,many,TRBV14,14,TRBJ2-1,CASSQGTGENEQFF,TGTGCCAGCAGCCAAGGGACAGGGGAAAATGAGCAGTTCTTC
-,many,TRBV7-8,12,TRBJ1-1,CASSFRREEAFF,TGTGCCAGCAGCTTTCGACGGGAAGAAGCTTTCTTT
-,many,TRBV7-9,13,TRBJ1-1,CASSQTSRTEAFF,TGTGCCAGCAGCCAAACATCTCGCACTGAAGCTTTCTTT
-,many,TRBV27,14,TRBJ1-2,CASSLSHTNYGYTF,TGTGCCAGCAGTTTGAGTCATACCAACTATGGCTACACCTTC
-,many,TRBV5-1,17,TRBJ2-1,CASSPVGAMGLGHEQFF,TGCGCCAGCAGCCCAGTTGGCGCTATGGGCCTCGGCCATGAGCAGTTCTTC
TRBD1,many,TRBV12-3/TRBV12-4,14,TRBJ2-7,CASSRSGQEYEQYF,TGTGCCAGCAGCCGGTCAGGACAGGAGTACGAGCAGTACTTC
TRBD1,many,TRBV14,16,TRBJ1-2,CASSPRDRVVNYGYTF,TGTGCCAGCAGCCCCCGGGACAGGGTTGTCAACTATGGCTACACCTTC
-,many,TRBV5-5,13,TRBJ1-2,CASSLAREHGYTF,TGTGCCAGCAGCTTGGCCAGGGAGCATGGCTACACCTTC
-,-,TRBV20-1,16,TRBJ1-5,CSGSRGGRGGNQPQNF,TGCAGTGGGTCCAGAGGGGGGCGAGGTGGCAATCAGCCCCAGAATTTT
-,many,TRBV3-1,14,TRBJ1-5,CASSHRDSNQPQHF,TGTGCCAGCAGCCACAGGGATAGCAATCAGCCCCAGCATTTT
-,-,TRBV6-2/TRBV6-3,15,TRBJ2-3,CASSRSTGGTDTQYF,TGTGCCAGCAGCCGGTCGACCGGGGGCACAGATACGCAGTATTTT
-,many,TRBV20-1,14,TRBJ2-6,CSAEGETGANVLTF,TGCAGTGCTGAAGGGGAGACTGGGGCCAACGTCCTGACTTTC
TRBD1,many,TRBV20-1,15,TRBJ2-3,CSAARDRGLTDTQYF,TGCAGTGCCGCCCGGGACAGGGGACTCACAGATACGCAGTATTTT
-,many,TRBV20-1,13,TRBJ1-1,CSAIEPNRLEAFF,TGCAGTGCTATAGAACCAAACAGGCTCGAGGCTTTCTTT
-,many,TRBV6-1,20,TRBJ1-5,CASSEHRKGAGLLSNQPQHF,TGTGCCAGCAGCGAACACCGAAAGGGTGCAGGACTATTAAGCAATCAGCCCCAGCATTTT
-,many,TRBV5-4,13,TRBJ2-5,CASSFMSRETQYF,TGTGCCAGCAGCTTTATGTCTCGAGAGACCCAGTACTTC
TRBD2,many,TRBV20-1,15,TRBJ2-7,CSAPGGGEVKYEQYF,TGCAGTGCTCCCGGGGGGGGAGAAGTAAAGTACGAGCAGTACTTC
-,many,TRBV20-1,15,TRBJ2-1,CSATDRGGSYNEQFF,TGCAGTGCAACCGACAGGGGAGGGTCCTACAATGAGCAGTTCTTC
-,many,TRBV3-1,13,TRBJ1-1,CASSQGGRGEAFF,TGTGCCAGCAGCCAAGGGGGAAGGGGAGAAGCTTTCTTT
-,many,TRBV20-1,16,TRBJ1-1,CSARGWGDGTNTEAFF,TGCAGTGCTAGAGGGTGGGGGGACGGCACTAACACTGAAGCTTTCTTT
-,many,TRBV4-1,16,TRBJ2-1,CASSQGWVAARNEQFF,TGCGCCAGCAGCCAAGGCTGGGTAGCGGCTCGGAATGAGCAGTTCTTC
-,many,TRBV7-9,13,TRBJ2-1,CASSLVDLGEQFF,TGTGCCAGCAGCTTAGTGGACTTAGGTGAGCAGTTCTTC
-,many,TRBV7-9,15,TRBJ1-1,CASSYPRAGGTEAFF,TGTGCCAGCAGCTACCCACGCGCGGGGGGAACTGAAGCTTTCTTT
-,many,TRBV7-8,14,TRBJ1-1,CASSWGGGSTEAFF,TGTGCCAGCAGCTGGGGAGGGGGTAGCACTGAAGCTTTCTTT
-,many,TRBV15,13,TRBJ2-7,CATSRDIVYEQYF,TGTGCCACCAGCAGGGACATTGTCTACGAGCAGTACTTC
-,many,TRBV12-3/TRBV12-4,13,TRBJ2-2,CASSPHLNGELFF,TGTGCCAGCAGTCCCCACTTGAACGGGGAGCTGTTTTTT
-,many,TRBV5-1,16,TRBJ2-7,CASSLQGGPDSYEQYF,TGCGCCAGCAGCTTGCAAGGCGGACCCGACTCCTACGAGCAGTACTTC
-,many,TRBV12-3/TRBV12-4,16,TRBJ1-3,CASSLTTSGPGNTIYF,TGTGCCAGCAGTCTGACGACAAGTGGGCCTGGAAACACCATATATTTT
-,many,TRBV10-3,12,TRBJ1-2,CAISGEENGYTF,TGTGCCATCAGTGGCGAGGAGAATGGCTACACCTTC
-,-,TRBV30,13,TRBJ2-7,CAWSGDGLREQYF,TGTGCCTGGAGTGGGGACGGGCTGCGGGAGCAGTACTTC
-,many,TRBV5-6,16,TRBJ1-1,CASSLVPRSMNTEAFF,TGTGCCAGCAGCTTGGTTCCCAGGAGCATGAACACTGAAGCTTTCTTT
-,many,TRBV20-1,12,TRBJ1-2,CSASLGGYGYTF,TGCAGTGCTAGCTTGGGTGGCTATGGCTACACCTTC
TRBD1,many,TRBV6-6,16,TRBJ2-4,CASSRQGSGGKNIQYF,TGTGCCAGCAGTAGACAGGGGAGTGGAGGCAAAAACATTCAGTACTTC
-,many,TRBV7-2,14,TRBJ2-5,CASTEGTVFQDQYF,TGTGCCAGCACTGAAGGAACAGTCTTCCAGGATCAGTACTTC
-,many,TRBV5-1,16,TRBJ2-6,CASSLTPGTGANVLTF,TGCGCCAGCAGCTTGACCCCAGGGACTGGGGCCAACGTCCTGACTTTC
-,many,TRBV7-9,14,TRBJ1-2,CASSLEPAIYGYTF,TGTGCCAGCAGCTTAGAACCGGCCATCTATGGCTACACCTTC
-,many,TRBV5-6,16,TRBJ2-7,CASSLSPGLGSYEQYF,TGTGCCAGCAGCCTCAGCCCGGGACTTGGCTCCTACGAGCAGTACTTC
TRBD1,many,TRBV5-1,15,TRBJ2-2,CASSVQGANTGELFF,TGCGCCAGCAGCGTACAGGGGGCGAACACCGGGGAGCTGTTTTTT
TRBD2,many,TRBV20-1,15,TRBJ2-1,CSALWRLAGANEQFF,TGCAGTGCTCTCTGGAGACTAGCGGGAGCGAATGAGCAGTTCTTC
-,many,TRBV7-2,15,TRBJ1-4,CASSLSGVEREKLFF,TGTGCCAGCAGCTTATCAGGGGTTGAGCGGGAAAAACTGTTTTTT
TRBD1,many,TRBV6-6,15,TRBJ1-2,CASTKAAGTGFGYTF,TGTGCCAGCACTAAAGCAGCCGGGACAGGGTTTGGCTACACCTTC
TRBD1,few,TRBV12-3/TRBV12-4,19,TRBJ2-3,CASSPDRGETPTSTDTQYF,TGTGCCAGCAGTCCGGACAGGGGGGAGACCCCTACTAGCACAGATACGCAGTATTTT